This T cell receptor (beta chain) was identified during a study of blood T cells in healthy people across ages. Study outcomes and limitations: Both higher diversity and more naive CD4+ cells marked long-lived donors when set against aged donors.

Of note for this clonotype: Its antigen remains unknown.

CDR3 length: 14 amino acids. Trimming removed 7 bases from V and 5 bases from J; junction bases left unmatched: 8. Sample-barcoded 5' priming and a J-beta primer mix drove a second PCR of roughly 7 to 11 cycles. Template switching added a 12-random-nucleotide identifier to every cDNA molecule. TCRdb redid the calling of the 5' RACE reads with MiXCR, one entry per CDR3 protein. This table holds over 1,200,000 distinct CDR3 sequences, approximately 63% found once. The rearrangement links TRBV12-3 or TRBV12-4 to TRBJ2-7; 10 bases align to TRBD2. The receptor comes from a man younger than 30 in good health. Sequencing was done on a sample of blood. CDR3 sequence: CASTPGLARDEQYF. The DNA for the CDR3 is TGTGCCAGCACCCCGGGACTAGCGAGGGACGAGCAGTACTTC.